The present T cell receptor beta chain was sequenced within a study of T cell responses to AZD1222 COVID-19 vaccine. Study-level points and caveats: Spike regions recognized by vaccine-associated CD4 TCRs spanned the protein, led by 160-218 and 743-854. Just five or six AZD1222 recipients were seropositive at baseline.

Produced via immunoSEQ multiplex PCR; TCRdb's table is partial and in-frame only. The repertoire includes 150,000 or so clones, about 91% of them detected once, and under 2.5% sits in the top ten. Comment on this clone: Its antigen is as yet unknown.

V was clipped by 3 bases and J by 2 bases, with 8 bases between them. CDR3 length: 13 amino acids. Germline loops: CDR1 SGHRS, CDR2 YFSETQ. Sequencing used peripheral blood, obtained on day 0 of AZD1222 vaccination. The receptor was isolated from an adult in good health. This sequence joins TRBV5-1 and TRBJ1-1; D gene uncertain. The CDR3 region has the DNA TGCGCCAGCAGCTATGGAATAAACACTGAAGCTTTCTTT. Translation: CASSYGINTEAFF.